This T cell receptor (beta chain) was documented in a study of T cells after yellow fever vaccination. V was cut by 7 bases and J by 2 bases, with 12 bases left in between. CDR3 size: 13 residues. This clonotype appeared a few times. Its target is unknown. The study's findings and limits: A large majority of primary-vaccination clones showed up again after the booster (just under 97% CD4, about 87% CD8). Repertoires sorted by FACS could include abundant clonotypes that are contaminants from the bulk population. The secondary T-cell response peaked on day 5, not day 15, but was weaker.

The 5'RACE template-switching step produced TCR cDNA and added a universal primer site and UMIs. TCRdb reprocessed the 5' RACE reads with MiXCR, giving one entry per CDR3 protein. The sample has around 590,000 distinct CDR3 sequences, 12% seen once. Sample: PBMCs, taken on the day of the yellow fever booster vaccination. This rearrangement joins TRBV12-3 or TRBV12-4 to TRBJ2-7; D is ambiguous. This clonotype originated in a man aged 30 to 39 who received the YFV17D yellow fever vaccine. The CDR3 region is CASNFQDPYEQYF. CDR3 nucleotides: TGTGCCAGCAATTTTCAGGACCCCTACGAGCAGTACTTC.